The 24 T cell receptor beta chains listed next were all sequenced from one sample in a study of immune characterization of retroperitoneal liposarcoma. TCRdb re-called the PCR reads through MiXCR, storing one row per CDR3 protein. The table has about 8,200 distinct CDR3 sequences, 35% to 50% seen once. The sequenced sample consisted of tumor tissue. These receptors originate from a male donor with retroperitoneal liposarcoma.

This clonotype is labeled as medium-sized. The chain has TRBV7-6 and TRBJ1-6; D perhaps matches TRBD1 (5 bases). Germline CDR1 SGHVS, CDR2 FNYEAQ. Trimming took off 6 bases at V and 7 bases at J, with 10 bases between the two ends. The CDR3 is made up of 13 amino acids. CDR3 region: CASRPPGNSPLHF. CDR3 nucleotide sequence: TGTGCCAGCAGGCCACCAGGGAATTCACCCCTCCACTTT.

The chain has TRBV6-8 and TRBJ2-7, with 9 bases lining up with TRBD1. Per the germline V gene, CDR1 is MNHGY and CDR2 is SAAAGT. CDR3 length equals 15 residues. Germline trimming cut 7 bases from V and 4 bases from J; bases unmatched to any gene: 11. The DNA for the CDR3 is TGTGCCAGCACCGAAGGAGGGACAGGGCCTTACGAGCAGTACTTC. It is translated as CASTEGGTGPYEQYF.

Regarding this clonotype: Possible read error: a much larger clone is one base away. This CDR3 is CTSSFHYEQFF. The DNA of the CDR3 is TGTACCAGCAGTTTCCACTACGAGCAGTTCTTC. The chain uses TRBV12-3 or TRBV12-4 and TRBJ2-1; no clear D gene. The CDR3 runs to 11 residues.

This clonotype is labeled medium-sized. CDR3 sequence (DNA): TGTGCCAGCAGCTCTAGCGGGAGCAGAGAGACCCAGTTCTTC. Its protein is CASSSSGSRETQFF. The V gene is TRBV7-2, the J gene TRBJ2-1; 10 bases are shared with TRBD2. CDR1 and CDR2 (germline): SGHTA, FQGNSA. The CDR3 totals 14 residues. Trimming removed 4 bases from V and 13 bases from J; junction bases left unmatched: 10.

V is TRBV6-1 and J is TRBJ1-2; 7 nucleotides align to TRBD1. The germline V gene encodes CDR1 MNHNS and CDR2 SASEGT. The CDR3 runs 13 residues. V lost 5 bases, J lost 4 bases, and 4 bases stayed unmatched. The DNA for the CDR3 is TGTGCCAGCAGTCCACAGGGGAGCTATGGCTACACCTTC. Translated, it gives CASSPQGSYGYTF.

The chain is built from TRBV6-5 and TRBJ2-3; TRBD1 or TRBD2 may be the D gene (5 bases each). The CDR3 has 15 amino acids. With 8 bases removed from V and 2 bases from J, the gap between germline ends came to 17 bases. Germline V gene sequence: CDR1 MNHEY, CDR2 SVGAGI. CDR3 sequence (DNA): TGTGCCAGCTCGGGAAGGCAGGGCCACACAGATACGCAGTATTTT. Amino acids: CASSGRQGHTDTQYF.

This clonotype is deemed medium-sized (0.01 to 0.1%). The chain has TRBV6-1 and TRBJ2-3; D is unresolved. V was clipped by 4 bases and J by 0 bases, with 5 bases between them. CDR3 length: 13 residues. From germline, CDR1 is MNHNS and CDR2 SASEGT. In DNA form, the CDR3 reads TGTGCCAGCAGTGTGAGCAGCACAGATACGCAGTATTTT. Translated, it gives CASSVSSTDTQYF.

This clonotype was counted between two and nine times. CDR3 residues: CASIGGNLGNEQFF. The CDR3 DNA follows: TGTGCCAGCATTGGAGGGAACTTAGGCAATGAGCAGTTCTTC. This chain joins TRBV6-5 and TRBJ2-1; possible D gene TRBD2, 6 bases. In germline, CDR1 is MNHEY, CDR2 SVGAGI. Trimming stripped 7 bases from V and 6 bases from J, with 16 bases between. The CDR3 has 14 amino acids.

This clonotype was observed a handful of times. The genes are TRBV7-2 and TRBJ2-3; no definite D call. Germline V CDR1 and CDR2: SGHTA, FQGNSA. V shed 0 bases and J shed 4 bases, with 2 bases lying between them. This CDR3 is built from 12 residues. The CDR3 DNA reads TGTGCCAGCAGCTTAGCCGCAGATACGCAGTATTTT. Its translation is CASSLAADTQYF.

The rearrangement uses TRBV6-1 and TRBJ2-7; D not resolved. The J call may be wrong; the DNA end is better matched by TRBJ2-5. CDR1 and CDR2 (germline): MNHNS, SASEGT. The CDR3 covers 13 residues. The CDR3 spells CASSEPALETQYF. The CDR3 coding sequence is TGTGCCAGCAGTGAACCGGCATTGGAGACCCAGTACTTC.

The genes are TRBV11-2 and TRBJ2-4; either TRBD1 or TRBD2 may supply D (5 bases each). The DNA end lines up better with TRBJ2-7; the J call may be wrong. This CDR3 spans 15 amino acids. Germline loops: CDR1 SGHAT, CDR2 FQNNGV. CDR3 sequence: CASSPGTASSYEQYF. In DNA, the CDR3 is TGTGCCAGCAGCCCCGGGACGGCAAGCTCCTACGAGCAGTACTTC.

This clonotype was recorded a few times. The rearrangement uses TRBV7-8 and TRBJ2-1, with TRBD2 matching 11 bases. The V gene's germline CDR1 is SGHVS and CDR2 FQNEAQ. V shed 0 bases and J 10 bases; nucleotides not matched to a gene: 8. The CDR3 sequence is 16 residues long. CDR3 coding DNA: TGTGCCAGCAGCTTAGCGGCTAGCGGGGGGATCTACGAGCAGTTCTTC. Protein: CASSLAASGGIYEQFF.

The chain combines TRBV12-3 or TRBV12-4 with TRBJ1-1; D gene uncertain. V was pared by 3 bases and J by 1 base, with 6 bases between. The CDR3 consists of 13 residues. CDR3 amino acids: CASSLAGNTEAFF. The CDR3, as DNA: TGTGCCAGCAGTTTGGCGGGGAACACTGAAGCTTTCTTT.

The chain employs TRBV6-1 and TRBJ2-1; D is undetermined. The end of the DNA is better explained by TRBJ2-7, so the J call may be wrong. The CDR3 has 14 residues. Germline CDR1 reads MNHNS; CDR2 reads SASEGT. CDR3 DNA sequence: TGTGCCAGCAGTGTGGGCCCTGAAGGTGACGAGCAGTACTTC. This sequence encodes CASSVGPEGDEQYF.

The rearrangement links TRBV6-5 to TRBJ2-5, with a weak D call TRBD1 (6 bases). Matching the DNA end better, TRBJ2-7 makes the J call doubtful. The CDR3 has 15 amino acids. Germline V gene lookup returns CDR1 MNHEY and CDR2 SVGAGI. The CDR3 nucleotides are TGTGCCAGCAGTCCAACCCGGGACACTTCCTACGAGCAGTACTTC. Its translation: CASSPTRDTSYEQYF.

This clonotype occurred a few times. The CDR3 DNA reads as TGTGCCAGCAGTCCCACTAATTACAATGAGCAGTTCTTC. Translated: CASSPTNYNEQFF. The V gene is TRBV27, the J gene TRBJ2-1; D not resolved. Per the germline V gene, CDR1 is MNHEY and CDR2 is SMNVEV (reference sequence). There are 13 residues in the CDR3. V gave up 5 bases and J gave up 4 bases, with 9 bases separating them.

The CDR3 reads CASSESSRPGGIGETQYF. The CDR3 DNA is TGCGCCAGCAGTGAGTCGTCAAGGCCAGGGGGTATAGGAGAGACCCAGTACTTC. The chain is built from TRBV10-2 and TRBJ2-5, with 7 bases lining up with TRBD1. V gave up 0 bases and J gave up 4 bases; unmatched junction bases: 14. Germline CDR1 WSHSY, CDR2 SAAADI. The CDR3 sequence is 18 residues long.

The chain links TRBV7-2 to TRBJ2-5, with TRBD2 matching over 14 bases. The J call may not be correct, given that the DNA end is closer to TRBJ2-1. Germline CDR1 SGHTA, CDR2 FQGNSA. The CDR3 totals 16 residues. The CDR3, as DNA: TGTGCCAGCAGCTTAGAGGGGACTAGCGGGAGTTTCGGGCAGTTCTTC. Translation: CASSLEGTSGSFGQFF.

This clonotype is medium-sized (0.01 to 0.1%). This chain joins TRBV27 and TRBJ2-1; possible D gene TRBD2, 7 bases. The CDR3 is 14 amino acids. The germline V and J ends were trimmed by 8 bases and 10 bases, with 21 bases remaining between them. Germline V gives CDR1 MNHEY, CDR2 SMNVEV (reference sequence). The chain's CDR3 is CASLEKAGAYEQFF. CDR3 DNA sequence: TGTGCCAGCCTTGAAAAGGCGGGGGCCTACGAGCAGTTCTTC.

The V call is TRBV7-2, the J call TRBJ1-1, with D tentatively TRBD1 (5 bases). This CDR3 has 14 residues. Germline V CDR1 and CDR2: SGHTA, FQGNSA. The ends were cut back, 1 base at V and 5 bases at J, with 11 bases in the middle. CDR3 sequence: CASSLDQGRTEAFF. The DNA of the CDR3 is TGTGCCAGCAGCTTAGATCAGGGTCGAACTGAAGCTTTCTTT.

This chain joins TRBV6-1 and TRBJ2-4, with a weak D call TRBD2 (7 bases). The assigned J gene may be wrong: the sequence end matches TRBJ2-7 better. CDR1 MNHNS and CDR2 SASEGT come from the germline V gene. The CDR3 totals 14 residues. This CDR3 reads CASSYSRGAPEQYF. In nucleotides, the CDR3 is TGTGCCAGCAGTTACAGTCGGGGGGCGCCCGAGCAGTACTTC.

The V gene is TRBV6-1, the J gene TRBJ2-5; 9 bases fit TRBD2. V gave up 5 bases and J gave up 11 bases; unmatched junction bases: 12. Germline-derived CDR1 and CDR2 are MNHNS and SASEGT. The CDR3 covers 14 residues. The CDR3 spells CASSFYSGRGEQYF. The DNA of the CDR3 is TGTGCCAGCAGTTTCTATAGCGGGAGAGGGGAGCAGTACTTC.

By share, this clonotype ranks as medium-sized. This CDR3 reads CASSERTGGSYNEQFF. The DNA of the CDR3 is TGTGCCAGCAGTGAACGAACAGGGGGCTCCTACAATGAGCAGTTCTTC. This sequence joins TRBV6-1 and TRBJ2-1, with 8 bases aligning to TRBD1. The CDR3 sequence is 16 residues long. Germline loops: CDR1 MNHNS, CDR2 SASEGT. Germline trimming cut 2 bases from V and 0 bases from J; bases unmatched to any gene: 3.

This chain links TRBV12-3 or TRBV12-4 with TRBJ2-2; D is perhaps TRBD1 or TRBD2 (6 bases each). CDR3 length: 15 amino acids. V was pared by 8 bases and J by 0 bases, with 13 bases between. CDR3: CASSYRDSNTGELFF. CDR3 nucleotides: TGTGCCAGCTCCTACAGGGACTCGAACACCGGGGAGCTGTTTTTT.